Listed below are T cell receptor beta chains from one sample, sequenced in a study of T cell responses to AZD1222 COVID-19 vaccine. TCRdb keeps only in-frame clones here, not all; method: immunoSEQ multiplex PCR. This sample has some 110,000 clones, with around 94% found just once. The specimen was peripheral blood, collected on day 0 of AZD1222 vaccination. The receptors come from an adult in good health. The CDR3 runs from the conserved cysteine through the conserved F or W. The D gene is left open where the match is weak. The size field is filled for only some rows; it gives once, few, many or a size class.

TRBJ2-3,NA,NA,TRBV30,CAWTGALTDTQYF,TGTGCCTGGACGGGCGCCCTCACAGATACGCAGTATTTT
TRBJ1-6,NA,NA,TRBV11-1,CASSLALRSPLHF,TGTGCCAGCAGCTTAGCCCTCAGATCACCCCTCCACTTT
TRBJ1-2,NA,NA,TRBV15,CATSSGDYGYTF,TGTGCCACCAGCAGCGGCGACTATGGCTACACCTTC
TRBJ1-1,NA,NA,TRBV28,CASSLTREAFF,TGTGCCAGCAGTTTGACAAGAGAAGCTTTCTTT
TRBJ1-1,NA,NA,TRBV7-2,CASRAVRTEAFF,TGTGCCAGCAGGGCGGTCCGTACTGAAGCTTTCTTT
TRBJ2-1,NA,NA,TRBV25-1,CASSELGNSYNEQFF,TGTGCCAGCAGTGAATTGGGGAATTCCTACAATGAGCAGTTCTTC
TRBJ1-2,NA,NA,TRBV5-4,CASSFLGFDYGYTF,TGTGCCAGCAGCTTTCTGGGCTTCGACTATGGCTACACCTTC
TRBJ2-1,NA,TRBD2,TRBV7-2,CASSSLAGANNEQFF,TGTGCCAGCAGCTCACTAGCGGGAGCCAACAATGAGCAGTTCTTC
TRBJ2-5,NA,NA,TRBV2,CASRPGSWRETQYF,TGTGCCAGCAGGCCGGGGAGTTGGCGAGAGACCCAGTACTTC
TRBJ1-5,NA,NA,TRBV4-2,CASSQDGAWDQPQHF,TGTGCCAGCAGCCAAGATGGGGCCTGGGATCAGCCCCAGCATTTT
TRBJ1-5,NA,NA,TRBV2,CASSEGGYSNQPQHF,TGTGCCAGCAGTGAAGGGGGTTATAGCAATCAGCCCCAGCATTTT
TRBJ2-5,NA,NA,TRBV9,CASSVSQEETQYF,TGTGCCAGCAGCGTCTCCCAGGAAGAGACCCAGTACTTC
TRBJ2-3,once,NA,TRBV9,CASSVEGIIAADTQYF,TGTGCCAGCAGCGTAGAGGGCATCATTGCAGCAGATACGCAGTATTTT
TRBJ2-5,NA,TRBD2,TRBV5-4,CASSPGGTSGGLQETQYF,TGTGCCAGCAGTCCAGGTGGGACTAGCGGGGGGCTCCAAGAGACCCAGTACTTC
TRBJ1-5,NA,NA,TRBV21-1,CASSKAGERGQPQHF,TGTGCCAGCAGCAAAGCGGGAGAAAGGGGTCAGCCCCAGCATTTT
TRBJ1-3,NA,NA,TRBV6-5,CASSNPNYSGNTIYF,TGTGCCAGCAGCAACCCGAACTACTCTGGAAACACCATATATTTT
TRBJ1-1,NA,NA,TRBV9,CASSGLTGNTEAFF,TGTGCCAGCAGCGGACTGACAGGGAACACTGAAGCTTTCTTT
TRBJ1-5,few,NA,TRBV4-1,CASSHPGQGWQPQHF,TGCGCCAGCAGCCACCCGGGGCAGGGATGGCAGCCCCAGCATTTT
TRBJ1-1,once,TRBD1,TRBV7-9,CASSSTGEAFF,TGTGCCAGCAGCTCGACAGGGGAAGCTTTCTTT
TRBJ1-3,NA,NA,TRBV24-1,CATSLEDFSGNTIYF,TGTGCCACCAGTCTGGAGGATTTCTCTGGAAACACCATATATTTT
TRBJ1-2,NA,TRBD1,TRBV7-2,CASSWRGPTGNFGYTF,TGTGCCAGCAGCTGGAGGGGGCCGACAGGGAATTTTGGCTACACCTTC
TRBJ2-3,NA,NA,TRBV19,CASEWADTQYF,TGTGCCAGTGAGTGGGCAGATACGCAGTATTTT
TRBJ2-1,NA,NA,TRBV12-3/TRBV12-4,CASSLRARAEQFF,TGTGCCAGCAGCCTAAGGGCCAGAGCCGAGCAGTTCTTC
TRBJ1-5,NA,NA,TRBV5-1,CASSLGAGGNQPQHF,TGCGCCAGCAGCTTGGGGGCGGGGGGCAATCAGCCCCAGCATTTT
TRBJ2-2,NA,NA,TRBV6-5,CASSYSGGPTGELFF,TGTGCCAGCAGTTACTCGGGGGGGCCCACCGGGGAGCTGTTTTTT
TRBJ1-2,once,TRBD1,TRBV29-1,CSVGGQGFGYTF,TGCAGCGTTGGGGGACAGGGATTTGGCTACACCTTC
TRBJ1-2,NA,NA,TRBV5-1,CASRMIEGIYGYTF,TGCGCCAGCAGGATGATCGAGGGGATCTATGGCTACACCTTC
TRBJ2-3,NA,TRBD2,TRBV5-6,CASSLRAGARTDTQYF,TGTGCCAGCAGCTTGCGAGCGGGGGCCAGGACAGATACGCAGTATTTT
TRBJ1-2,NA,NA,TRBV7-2,CASSADRSYTF,TGTGCCAGCAGCGCGGACAGATCGTACACCTTC
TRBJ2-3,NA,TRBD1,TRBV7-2,CASSWAGTGGTDTQYF,TGTGCCAGCAGCTGGGCCGGGACAGGGGGCACAGATACGCAGTATTTT
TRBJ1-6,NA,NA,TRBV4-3,CASSQEIWLSNSPLHF,TGCGCCAGCAGCCAAGAGATTTGGCTTTCAAATTCACCCCTCCACTTT
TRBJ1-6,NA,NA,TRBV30,CAWILRGIEGPLHF,TGTGCCTGGATACTAAGGGGGATAGAAGGACCCCTCCACTTT
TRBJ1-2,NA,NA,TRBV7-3,CASSLSPGYGYTF,TGTGCCAGCAGCTTAAGTCCGGGCTATGGCTACACCTTC
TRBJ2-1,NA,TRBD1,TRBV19,CASSIDFGTGFINEQFF,TGTGCCAGTAGTATCGATTTTGGGACAGGGTTTATCAATGAGCAGTTCTTC
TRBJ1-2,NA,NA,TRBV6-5,CAAWAALNPYGYTF,TGTGCCGCATGGGCGGCCCTAAACCCTTATGGCTACACCTTC
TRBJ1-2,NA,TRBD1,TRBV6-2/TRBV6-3,CASSYSAGGYGYTF,TGTGCCAGCAGTTACTCGGCAGGGGGCTATGGCTACACCTTC
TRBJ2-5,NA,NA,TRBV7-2,CASSSAPGETVKTQYF,TGTGCCAGCAGCTCCGCTCCCGGGGAGACGGTGAAGACCCAGTACTTC
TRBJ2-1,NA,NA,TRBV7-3,CASSSFYGGRFYEQFF,TGTGCCAGCAGCTCATTTTACGGGGGGCGATTCTATGAGCAGTTCTTC
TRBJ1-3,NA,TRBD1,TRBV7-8,CASSQGQVNSGNTIYF,TGTGCCAGCAGCCAAGGACAGGTGAACTCTGGAAACACCATATATTTT
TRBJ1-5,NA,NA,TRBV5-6,CASSFWGTSQPQHF,TGTGCCAGCAGCTTTTGGGGGACCAGTCAGCCCCAGCATTTT
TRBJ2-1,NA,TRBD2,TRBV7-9,CASSLLAGRAYNEQFF,TGTGCCAGCAGCTTATTAGCGGGTCGAGCCTACAATGAGCAGTTCTTC
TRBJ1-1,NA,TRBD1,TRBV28,CASSNGQGLGFPNTEAFF,TGTGCCAGCAGTAACGGACAGGGTTTGGGATTTCCTAACACTGAAGCTTTCTTT
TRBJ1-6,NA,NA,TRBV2,CASRNPTNSYNSPLHF,TGTGCCAGCAGGAACCCTACCAACTCCTATAATTCACCCCTCCACTTT
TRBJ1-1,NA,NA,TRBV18,CASSPQYRGGSMNTEAFF,TGTGCCAGCTCACCACAGTACAGAGGCGGGAGTATGAACACTGAAGCTTTCTTT
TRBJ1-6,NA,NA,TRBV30,CAWRTEHNSPLHF,TGTGCCTGGAGGACAGAGCATAATTCACCCCTCCACTTT
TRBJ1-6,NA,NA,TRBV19,CASNPSYNSPLHF,TGTGCCAGTAATCCCAGCTATAATTCACCCCTCCACTTT
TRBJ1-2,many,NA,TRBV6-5,CASSYGVSYGYTF,TGTGCCAGCAGTTACGGGGTTTCCTATGGCTACACCTTC
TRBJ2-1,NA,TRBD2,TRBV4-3,CASSQDGAGVLYNEQFF,TGCGCCAGCAGCCAAGATGGGGCGGGAGTACTCTACAATGAGCAGTTCTTC
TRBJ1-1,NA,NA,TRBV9,CASSLFVNTEAFF,TGTGCCAGCAGCCTATTTGTGAACACTGAAGCTTTCTTT
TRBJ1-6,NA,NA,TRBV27,CASSLNRASPLHF,TGTGCCAGCAGTTTAAACCGGGCGTCACCCCTCCACTTT
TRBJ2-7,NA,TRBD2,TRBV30,CAWSASGGYEQYF,TGTGCCTGGAGTGCCAGCGGGGGGTACGAGCAGTACTTC
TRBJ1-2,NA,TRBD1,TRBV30,CAWSLGQGSGYTF,TGTGCCTGGAGTCTGGGACAGGGGTCTGGCTACACCTTC